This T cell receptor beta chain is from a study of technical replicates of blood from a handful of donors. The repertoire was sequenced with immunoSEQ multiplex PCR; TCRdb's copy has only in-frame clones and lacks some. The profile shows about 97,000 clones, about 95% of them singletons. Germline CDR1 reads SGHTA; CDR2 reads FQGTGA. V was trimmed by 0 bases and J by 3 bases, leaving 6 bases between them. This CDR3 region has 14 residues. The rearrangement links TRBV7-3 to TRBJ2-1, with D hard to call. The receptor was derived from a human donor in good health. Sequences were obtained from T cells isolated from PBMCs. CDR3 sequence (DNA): TGTGCCAGCAGCTTAACGCAGGACTACAATGAGCAGTTCTTC. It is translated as CASSLTQDYNEQFF.